A single sample gave rise to the 17 T cell receptor beta chains below, sequenced in a study of blood T cell repertoires in COVID-19. Sequencing was performed with immunoSEQ multiplex PCR; in TCRdb, only in-frame clones are kept and a portion is missing. The sample includes 230,000 or so clones, about 86% of them seen just once. Sequenced material: PBMCs or T cells enriched from blood (not recorded which). The source is a woman in her 50s with acute COVID-19.

The CDR3 DNA reads TGTGCCAATTACGAACGGGACAGTCGAAAACTGTTTTTT. Translating it yields CANYERDSRKLFF. This chain joins TRBV2 and TRBJ1-4; TRBD1 matches at 7 bases. The CDR3 covers 13 residues. From germline, CDR1 is SNHLY and CDR2 FYNNEI. The trim removed 10 bases at V and 10 bases at J, leaving 12 bases unmatched.

The V call is TRBV5-1, the J call TRBJ2-1; 11 bases are a match to TRBD1. Germline V gene data show CDR1 as SGHRS and CDR2 as YFSETQ. The CDR3 sequence is 12 residues long. V was pared by 0 bases and J by 15 bases, with 2 bases of the junction left unmatched. In DNA, the CDR3 is TGCGCCAGCAGCTTGGGGGACAGGGGGAGGTTCTTC. It codes for CASSLGDRGRFF. The full variable domain, its missing parts supplied by reference TRBV5-1 and TRBJ2-1, is KAGVTQTPRYLIKTRGQQVTLSCSPISGHRSVSWYQQTPGQGLQFLFEYFSETQRNKGNFPGRFSGRQFSNSRSEMNVSTLELGDSALYLCASSLGDRGRFFGPGTRLTVL.

This sequence joins TRBV5-1 and TRBJ2-2, with D hard to call. V lost 2 bases and J lost 4, with 9 bases in between. The germline CDR1 and CDR2 sequences are SGHRS and YFSETQ. The CDR3 has 14 amino acids. In nucleotides, the CDR3 is TGCGCCAGCAGCTTTGGTTTGGCCACCGGGGAGCTGTTTTTT. Its translation is CASSFGLATGELFF.

The gene calls are TRBV30 and TRBJ2-2, with 10 bases lining up with TRBD2. V was clipped by 0 bases and J by 7 bases; unmatched bases: 11. There are 17 residues in the CDR3. From germline, CDR1 is GTSNPN and CDR2 SVGIG (reference sequence). The DNA for the CDR3 is TGTGCCTGGAGTGTTCTGAGCGGGAGGGCCTATATCGGGGAGCTGTTTTTT. Residues: CAWSVLSGRAYIGELFF.

This clone was seen just once. V gene TRBV4-1 combines with J gene TRBJ1-1, with D tentatively TRBD1 (6 bases). In germline, CDR1 is MGHRA, CDR2 YSYEKL. V was clipped by 3 bases and J by 4 bases, with 6 bases between them. The CDR3 has 12 amino acids. The CDR3 loop is CASSQTGTEAFF. The DNA of the CDR3 is TGCGCCAGCAGCCAGACAGGCACTGAAGCTTTCTTT.

The chain employs TRBV11-2 and TRBJ2-1; D may be TRBD2 (7 bases). V gave up 5 bases and J gave up 5 bases, with 19 bases separating them. The CDR3 length is 16 residues. The germline CDR1 and CDR2 sequences are SGHAT and FQNNGV. The CDR3: CASSHLLGGPHNEQFF. Here the CDR3 DNA reads TGTGCCAGCAGCCACCTACTGGGGGGGCCCCACAATGAGCAGTTCTTC.

The J gene is TRBJ1-5, the V gene TRBV28; TRBD1 is a possible D gene (6 bases). The CDR3 sequence is 15 residues long. The germline V gene encodes CDR1 MDHEN and CDR2 SYDVKM. The V and J ends lost 5 bases and 6 bases respectively, with 17 bases between them. The CDR3 sequence is CASSRLTQGRQPQHF. The CDR3 DNA reads as TGTGCCAGCAGTAGATTAACACAGGGACGTCAGCCCCAGCATTTT.

The rearrangement uses TRBV11-2 and TRBJ1-6, with D possibly TRBD1 on 5 matching bases. Trimming pared 1 base from V and 8 bases from J, leaving 18 bases between. The CDR3 is made up of 17 amino acids. Germline V gene sequence: CDR1 SGHAT, CDR2 FQNNGV. DNA for the CDR3: TGTGCCAGCAGCTTAGGCCCCGGGGGACGGTTGGATTCACCCCTCCACTTT. It encodes CASSLGPGGRLDSPLHF.

The V and J genes are TRBV9 and TRBJ2-1, with D unclear. CDR1 and CDR2 (germline): SGDLS, YYNGEE. The CDR3 has 15 residues. V dropped 6 bases and J dropped 0 bases, with 13 bases sitting between them. CDR3 residues: CASTLGGPSYNEQFF. In DNA form, the CDR3 reads TGTGCCAGCACCCTCGGTGGGCCCTCCTACAATGAGCAGTTCTTC.

This rearrangement joins TRBV2 to TRBJ2-5; 9 bases agree with TRBD1. The CDR3 has 15 amino acids. Germline lookup yields CDR1 SNHLY and CDR2 FYNNEI. V gave up 3 bases and J gave up 5 bases; unmatched junction bases: 7. CDR3 residues: CASSDGTGYKETQYF. The CDR3 coding sequence is TGTGCCAGCAGTGATGGGACAGGGTATAAGGAGACCCAGTACTTC.

With respect to this clone: Different DNA sequences within this sample yield the same CDR3. The chain recombines TRBV7-9 with TRBJ2-1, with 9 bases matching TRBD2. Germline V gene sequence: CDR1 SEHNR, CDR2 FQNEAQ (reference sequence). The length of the CDR3 is 14 residues. With 2 bases clipped from V and 5 bases from J, the junction kept 1 base outside the gene matches. The CDR3 region has the DNA TGTGCCAGCAGCTTATTAGCGGGAGACAATGAGCAGTTCTTC. Residues: CASSLLAGDNEQFF.

This chain uses TRBV6-5 with TRBJ2-4; 9 bases agree with TRBD1. Trimming took 0 bases from V and 7 from J; bases not matched to a gene: 4. Germline CDR1 is MNHEY and CDR2 is SVGAGI. The CDR3 extends over 15 amino acids. The CDR3 nucleotides read TGTGCCAGCAGTTACTCGGGACAGGGTGGTAACATTCAGTACTTC. This sequence encodes CASSYSGQGGNIQYF.

The chain combines TRBV18 with TRBJ1-4; maybe TRBD1 (6 bases). The CDR3 spans 14 residues. Germline V gives CDR1 KGHSH, CDR2 LQKENI. The V end lost 6 bases, the J end lost 12 bases, and 20 bases lay between the germline ends. The CDR3 nucleotides are TGTGCCAGCTCTCTCGGGACAAAACGAGGAGAACTGTTTTTT. Translating gives CASSLGTKRGELFF.

V gene TRBV28 combines with J gene TRBJ2-1; perhaps TRBD1 as D (6 bases). The germline V and J ends were trimmed by 2 bases and 6 bases, with 14 bases remaining between them. The CDR3 totals 15 residues. Germline V gene data show CDR1 as MDHEN and CDR2 as SYDVKM. CDR3 sequence reads: CASSLVDRPGNEQFF. Here the CDR3 DNA reads TGTGCCAGCAGTTTAGTGGACAGACCCGGCAATGAGCAGTTCTTC.

The CDR3 region is CASSPGQRTDTQYF. CDR3 DNA sequence: TGCGCCAGCAGCCCGGGACAGCGCACAGATACGCAGTATTTT. The genes are TRBV5-1 and TRBJ2-3, with 7 bases identical to TRBD1. V gave up 4 bases and J gave up 1 base; unmatched junction bases: 3. The CDR3 is 14 amino acids. Per germline, CDR1 SGHRS and CDR2 YFSETQ.

This clone was counted a few times. The V call is TRBV19, the J call TRBJ2-7; 11 bases agree with TRBD2. Trimming took 4 bases from V and 6 from J; bases not matched to a gene: 2. Germline loops: CDR1 LNHDA, CDR2 SQIVND (reference sequence). The CDR3 loop spans 13 amino acids. In DNA, the CDR3 is TGTGCCAGTAGTAGAGGACTAGCGGGCGAGCAGTACTTC. Its protein product is CASSRGLAGEQYF. Combining the CDR3 with reference TRBV19 and TRBJ2-7 gives the whole variable domain DGGITQSPKYLFRKEGQNVTLSCEQNLNHDAMYWYRQDPGQGLRLIYYSQIVNDFQKGDIAEGYSVSREKKESFPLTVTSAQKNPTAFYLCASSRGLAGEQYFGPGTRLTVT.

The V and J genes are TRBV7-9 and TRBJ2-5; no definite D call. CDR3 length equals 14 residues. Looked up from germline, CDR1 is SEHNR and CDR2 is FQNEAQ (reference sequence). Deletions cut 5 bases from V and 4 bases from J, with 14 bases between. The chain's CDR3 is CASSPLGNGETQYF. Here the CDR3 DNA reads TGTGCCAGCAGCCCTCTAGGAAACGGAGAGACCCAGTACTTC.